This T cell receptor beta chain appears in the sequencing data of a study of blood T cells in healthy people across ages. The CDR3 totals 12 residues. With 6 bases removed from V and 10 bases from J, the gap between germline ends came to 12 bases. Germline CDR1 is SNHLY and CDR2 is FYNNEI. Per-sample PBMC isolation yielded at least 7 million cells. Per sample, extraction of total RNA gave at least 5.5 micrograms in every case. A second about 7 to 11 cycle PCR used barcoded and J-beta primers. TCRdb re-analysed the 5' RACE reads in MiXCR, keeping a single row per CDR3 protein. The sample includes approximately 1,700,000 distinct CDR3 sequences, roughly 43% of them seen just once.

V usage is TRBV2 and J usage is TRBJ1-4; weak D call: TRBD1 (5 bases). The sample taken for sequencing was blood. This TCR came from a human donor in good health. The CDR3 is CASSGSGGKLFF. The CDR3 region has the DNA TGTGCCAGCAGCGGCAGTGGGGGAAAACTGTTTTTT.